The 31 T cell receptor beta chains below come from one sample, sequenced in a study of regulatory T cells in long-lasting Graves disease. Time point of the sample: newly diagnosed GD, antithyroid drugs for less than 3 months. Construction of the TCR library relied on RNA isolated from PBMCs. Library construction for TCR beta used iRepertoire HTBI primers and Arm-PCR of CDR3 regions. Each CDR3 protein is one row after TCRdb ran MiXCR on the multiplex PCR reads. Among approximately 540,000 distinct CDR3 sequences listed, about 12% were seen once. These same records also appear under a second study, on T cells in Graves' hyperthyroidism and ophthalmopathy.

The starting material was peripheral blood mononuclear cells (PBMCs), obtained at new diagnosis, from a patient treated with antithyroid drugs. The receptors come from a woman under 40 with Graves disease.

This clonotype was counted between two and nine times. The V gene is TRBV11-3, the J gene TRBJ2-7; no clear D. The CDR3 loop spans 12 amino acids. In germline, CDR1 is SGHNT, CDR2 YENEEA. V lost 6 bases and J lost 4, with 10 bases in between. This CDR3 is CASSPNKYEQYF. The CDR3 nucleotides are TGTGCCAGCAGTCCGAATAAATACGAGCAGTACTTC.

This clonotype was found many times. CDR3 sequence (DNA): TGTGCCAGCTCATCCTCGACAGGGGGCCAAGAGACCCAGTACTTC. Its protein product is CASSSSTGGQETQYF. V is TRBV18 and J is TRBJ2-5; TRBD1 matches at 9 bases. The CDR3 is 15 amino acids. The V segment lost 5 bases and the J segment 1 base; nucleotides outside the gene matches: 5. Germline CDR1 and CDR2: KGHSH and LQKENI.

V gene TRBV5-4 combines with J gene TRBJ2-1; TRBD2 agrees at 7 bases. The V gene's germline CDR1 is SGHNT and CDR2 YYREEE (reference sequence). J gave up 4 bases and V 0 bases, and 4 bases lay outside the gene matches. The CDR3 runs 15 residues. This CDR3 is CASSLDGGGYNEQFF. The DNA for the CDR3 is TGTGCCAGCAGCTTGGACGGGGGAGGGTACAATGAGCAGTTCTTC.

The sample holds many counts of this clonotype. The chain is built from TRBV28 and TRBJ2-1, with 7 bases lining up with TRBD1. The V and J ends lost 3 bases and 6 bases, in that order; junction bases with no gene match: 5. The CDR3 loop spans 14 amino acids. From germline, CDR1 is MDHEN and CDR2 SYDVKM. CDR3 amino acids: CASSFSTGANEQFF. Here the CDR3 DNA reads TGTGCCAGCAGTTTCAGTACAGGGGCCAATGAGCAGTTCTTC.

The table lists this clonotype with many counts. CDR3 sequence reads: CASSERWSGGPGSPLHF. The CDR3 DNA sequence: TGTGCCAGCAGTGAAAGATGGTCTGGAGGGCCCGGTTCACCCCTCCACTTT. The rearrangement uses TRBV2 and TRBJ1-6; D unresolved. V dropped 2 bases and J dropped 9 bases, with 20 bases sitting between them. Germline V gene data show CDR1 as SNHLY and CDR2 as FYNNEI. CDR3 length equals 17 residues.

In its sample, this clonotype was seen many times. The chain recombines TRBV30 with TRBJ2-5; 7 nucleotides align to TRBD2. This CDR3 contains 13 residues. The germline gives CDR1 GTSNPN, CDR2 SVGIG (reference sequence). The trim removed 1 base at V and 4 bases at J, leaving 3 bases unmatched. CDR3: CAWSGLAAETQYF. Here the CDR3 DNA reads TGTGCCTGGAGTGGACTAGCCGCAGAGACCCAGTACTTC.

Many counts were recorded for this clonotype. The chain is built from TRBV6-9 and TRBJ1-6; TRBD1 matches 10 bases. Trimming at V came to 4 bases and at J to 6 bases, leaving 3 bases not matched to a gene. CDR3 length equals 15 residues. The V gene's germline CDR1 is MNHGY and CDR2 SVAAGI. The CDR3 nucleotides read TGTGCCAGCAGTTCGGACAGGGGGTTTAATTCACCCCTCCACTTT. It encodes CASSSDRGFNSPLHF.

This clonotype came up a few times. The chain carries TRBV4-3 and TRBJ1-4, with TRBD1 as a possible D gene (5 bases). Trimming left V 3 bases short and J 3 bases short, with 11 bases between. This CDR3 has 15 residues. The germline V gene encodes CDR1 LGHNA and CDR2 YSLEER. CDR3 region: CASSQTGAANEKLFF. The CDR3 coding sequence is TGCGCCAGCAGCCAGACTGGGGCGGCTAATGAAAAACTGTTTTTT.

This clonotype was detected a few times. Written as DNA, the CDR3 is TGTGCCAGCAGCGTAGAGCCAGGTACCTCCTACGAGCAGTACTTC. Protein: CASSVEPGTSYEQYF. This chain connects TRBV9 to TRBJ2-7; D is unresolved. Germline V lookup: CDR1 SGDLS, CDR2 YYNGEE. The CDR3 is 15 amino acids. Trimming pared 0 bases from V and 0 bases from J, leaving 10 bases between.

Ten or more counts support this clonotype. The V call is TRBV7-9, the J call TRBJ2-7; D is perhaps TRBD2 (6 bases). Trimming took off 3 bases at V and 2 bases at J, with 11 bases between the two ends. This CDR3 is built from 14 residues. Per germline, CDR1 SEHNR and CDR2 FQNEAQ (reference sequence). The CDR3 coding sequence is TGTGCCAGCAGCTTCGGCGGGGTCGCCTACGAGCAGTACTTC. It yields the protein CASSFGGVAYEQYF.

This clonotype occurred many times. V usage is TRBV7-9 and J usage is TRBJ1-2, with D uncertain. Per the germline V gene, CDR1 is SEHNR and CDR2 is FQNEAQ (reference sequence). Trimming cost V 1 base and J 4 bases, with 13 bases left between them. The CDR3 is 15 amino acids. This CDR3 reads CASSLESAGSYGYTF. Here the CDR3 DNA reads TGTGCCAGCAGCTTAGAGTCGGCCGGAAGCTATGGCTACACCTTC.

This clonotype was observed many times. The V and J genes are TRBV12-3 or TRBV12-4 and TRBJ1-5, with 7 bases lining up with TRBD1. The CDR3 extends over 15 amino acids. V shed 6 bases, J shed 3 bases, and the junction held 8 bases outside the gene matches. CDR3 nucleotide sequence: TGTGCCAGCAGCTTGACAGGGATAAACAATCAGCCCCAGCATTTT. Its translation: CASSLTGINNQPQHF.

This clonotype was seen many times. V and J are TRBV12-3 or TRBV12-4 and TRBJ1-5; tentative D call: TRBD1 (6 bases). Deletions cut 6 bases from V and 0 bases from J, with 15 bases between. CDR3 length equals 16 residues. CDR3 loop: CASSGGRGLSNQPQHF. The DNA for the CDR3 is TGTGCCAGCAGCGGGGGTCGGGGGCTTAGCAATCAGCCCCAGCATTTT.

The chain has TRBV6-5 and TRBJ1-1, with D hard to call. V lost 2 bases, J lost 0 bases, and 10 bases lay in between. Germline CDR1 and CDR2: MNHEY and SVGAGI. The CDR3 is made up of 15 amino acids. CDR3 loop: CASSYARLMNTEAFF. DNA of the CDR3: TGTGCCAGCAGTTACGCCAGACTCATGAACACTGAAGCTTTCTTT.

This clonotype was seen many times. The chain combines TRBV7-8 with TRBJ2-3; D remains ambiguous. The CDR3 has 15 amino acids. V dropped 3 bases and J dropped 3 bases, with 13 bases sitting between them. Germline CDR1 reads SGHVS; CDR2 reads FQNEAQ. The CDR3 is CASSFLPLLTDTQYF. CDR3 in DNA: TGTGCCAGCAGCTTCTTACCTTTGTTGACAGATACGCAGTATTTT.

This clonotype was found many times. The chain recombines TRBV5-5 with TRBJ2-1; 7 bases are shared with TRBD1. CDR3 length: 15 residues. CDR1 SGHKS and CDR2 YYEKEE come from the germline V gene (reference sequence). The ends lost 0 bases at V and 7 bases at J; junction bases unmatched: 7. CDR3 protein: CASSLGQGIFNEQFF. Written as DNA, the CDR3 is TGTGCCAGCAGCTTGGGACAGGGAATCTTTAATGAGCAGTTCTTC.

The chain is built from TRBV7-9 and TRBJ2-3; D possibly uses TRBD1 or TRBD2 (6 bases each). The V end was cut by 4 bases, the J end by 12 bases, with 23 bases between. Germline V gene lookup returns CDR1 SEHNR and CDR2 FQNEAQ (reference sequence). The CDR3 is made up of 15 amino acids. Here the CDR3 reads CASSSQSALGGTQYF. The CDR3 DNA sequence: TGTGCCAGCAGCTCACAATCTGCCCTAGGGGGGACCCAGTATTTT.

At least ten counts were recorded for this clonotype. This chain uses TRBV3-1 with TRBJ2-5; 10 bases are shared with TRBD2. CDR3 length: 15 amino acids. V lost 3 bases, J lost 3 bases, and 4 bases stayed unmatched. Germline CDR1 and CDR2: LGHDT and YNNKEL (reference sequence). CDR3 nucleotides: TGTGCCAGCAGCCACACGGGACTAGCGAAAGAGACCCAGTACTTC. Translation gives CASSHTGLAKETQYF.

There are a few counts of this clonotype. V gene TRBV30 combines with J gene TRBJ2-1; 14 bases match TRBD2. Trimming cost V 3 bases and J 3 bases; bases outside gene matches: 7. CDR3 length equals 17 residues. Germline V gene data show CDR1 as GTSNPN and CDR2 as SVGIG (reference sequence). Written as DNA, the CDR3 is TGTGCCTGGAGCGGGACTAGCGGGAGCGGCTTCTACAATGAGCAGTTCTTC. Its protein product is CAWSGTSGSGFYNEQFF.

This clonotype was recorded at least ten times. The chain employs TRBV11-3 and TRBJ2-2; 10 nucleotides align to TRBD2. The CDR3 extends over 17 amino acids. Germline V gene sequence: CDR1 SGHNT, CDR2 YENEEA. Trimming at V came to 2 bases and at J to 3 bases, leaving 6 bases not matched to a gene. The CDR3 DNA is TGTGCCAGCAGCTTAAAGCCGGGACTAGCGTACACCGGGGAGCTGTTTTTT. This translates into CASSLKPGLAYTGELFF.

There are many counts of this clonotype. The rearrangement links TRBV20-1 to TRBJ1-2; weak D call: TRBD1 (5 bases). The CDR3 runs to 9 residues. Germline CDR1 reads DFQATT; CDR2 reads SNEGSKA (reference sequence). The V and J ends lost 3 bases and 14 bases respectively, with 10 bases between them. The CDR3: CSARAGRTF. The CDR3 DNA reads as TGCAGTGCTAGGGCAGGGAGAACCTTC.

This clonotype appeared a single time. V is TRBV24-1 and J is TRBJ2-5; D may be TRBD1 (5 bases). Matching the DNA end better, TRBJ2-1 makes the J call doubtful. The germline CDR1 and CDR2 sequences are KGHDR and SFDVKD. The CDR3 consists of 14 residues. CDR3 in amino acids: CATSDSMTAETQFF. DNA of the CDR3: TGTGCCACCAGTGATTCGATGACAGCAGAGACCCAGTTCTTC.

Many counts were recorded for this clonotype. V gene TRBV28 combines with J gene TRBJ1-2; 8 bases map to TRBD1. V lost 5 bases and J lost 1; bases outside the gene matches: 3. The germline V gene has CDR1 MDHEN and CDR2 SYDVKM. This CDR3 contains 14 residues. The DNA of the CDR3 is TGTGCCAGCAGTCCACAGGGGGGTAACTATGGCTACACCTTC. It is translated as CASSPQGGNYGYTF.

This clonotype was observed a handful of times. The V call is TRBV7-3, the J call TRBJ2-7, with 9 bases that match TRBD1. Unmatched junction bases numbered 4, after V lost 3 bases and J lost 7 bases. The length of the CDR3 is 13 residues. Germline CDR1 and CDR2: SGHTA and FQGTGA. CDR3: CASSLTGGGEQYF. In DNA form, the CDR3 reads TGTGCCAGCAGCTTGACAGGGGGGGGAGAGCAGTACTTC. The full variable domain, in which reference TRBV7-3 and TRBJ2-7 provide the parts outside the CDR3, is GAGVSQTPSNKVTEKGKYVELRCDPISGHTALYWYRQSLGQGPEFLIYFQGTGAADDSGLPNDRFFAVRPEGSVSTLKIQRTERGDSAVYLCASSLTGGGEQYFGPGTRLTVT.

This clonotype was seen a handful of times. This sequence joins TRBV19 and TRBJ1-5; D is unclear. Germline loops: CDR1 LNHDA, CDR2 SQIVND (reference sequence). Trimming cost V 6 bases and J 0 bases, with 9 bases left between them. The CDR3 consists of 14 residues. The CDR3 loop reads CASRMSYSNQPQHF. CDR3 DNA: TGTGCCAGTAGAATGAGCTATAGCAATCAGCCCCAGCATTTT.

At least ten counts were recorded for this clonotype. The V gene is TRBV2, the J gene TRBJ2-5; the D is unclear. There are 13 residues in the CDR3. Trimming shortened V by 8 bases and J by 2 bases, and 12 bases separated the two germline ends. Per the germline V gene, CDR1 is SNHLY and CDR2 is FYNNEI. The DNA of the CDR3 is TGTGCCAGCTCTTGGCAGACACAAGAGACCCAGTACTTC. Protein: CASSWQTQETQYF.

This sequence joins TRBV19 and TRBJ2-1, with 11 bases matching TRBD1. Looked up from germline, CDR1 is LNHDA and CDR2 is SQIVND (reference sequence). The V segment lost 6 bases and the J segment 9 bases; nucleotides outside the gene matches: 4. The CDR3 covers 13 residues. The CDR3 is CASRWDRGSEQFF. CDR3 DNA: TGTGCCAGTAGGTGGGACAGGGGGAGTGAGCAGTTCTTC. The variable domain in full, with the rest retrieved from reference TRBV19 and TRBJ2-1, is DGGITQSPKYLFRKEGQNVTLSCEQNLNHDAMYWYRQDPGQGLRLIYYSQIVNDFQKGDIAEGYSVSREKKESFPLTVTSAQKNPTAFYLCASRWDRGSEQFFGPGTRLTVL.

In this sample, this clonotype turned up many times. The V call is TRBV28, the J call TRBJ2-7; 7 bases are shared with TRBD2. The CDR3 length is 15 residues. V trimming: 7 bases; J trimming: 0 bases; junction bases outside the gene matches: 9. Per the germline V gene, CDR1 is MDHEN and CDR2 is SYDVKM. The CDR3 DNA is TGTGCCAGCACCCTCGGGGGGATCTACTCCTACGAGCAGTACTTC. It specifies CASTLGGIYSYEQYF.

This clonotype was picked up many times. The rearrangement links TRBV28 to TRBJ2-3; D is possibly TRBD1 or TRBD2 (5 bases each). V was cut by 4 bases and J by 1 base, with 6 bases left in between. The CDR3 sequence is 13 residues long. The germline V gene encodes CDR1 MDHEN and CDR2 SYDVKM. Here the CDR3 reads CASSWDGTDTQYF. In DNA form, the CDR3 reads TGTGCCAGCAGTTGGGACGGCACAGATACGCAGTATTTT. Using reference TRBV28 and TRBJ2-3 for the parts outside the CDR3, the full variable domain is DVKVTQSSRYLVKRTGEKVFLECVQDMDHENMFWYRQDPGLGLRLIYFSYDVKMKEKGDIPEGYSVSREKKERFSLILESASTNQTSMYLCASSWDGTDTQYFGPGTRLTVL.

This clonotype showed up many times. The V and J genes are TRBV18 and TRBJ1-1; D ambiguous. The CDR3 is 13 amino acids. From germline, CDR1 is KGHSH and CDR2 LQKENI. Trimming took off 0 bases at V and 7 bases at J, with 9 bases between the two ends. CDR3 in amino acids: CASSPPFISEAFF. DNA of the CDR3: TGTGCCAGCTCACCACCGTTTATCAGTGAAGCTTTCTTT.

Many counts were recorded for this clonotype. V usage is TRBV2 and J usage is TRBJ2-3; tentative D call: TRBD1 (5 bases). Trimming left V 8 bases short and J 2 bases short, with 11 bases between. The CDR3 sequence is 13 residues long. CDR1 and CDR2 (germline): SNHLY, FYNNEI. The CDR3 loop is CASGALLTDTQYF. As DNA, the CDR3 is TGTGCCAGCGGGGCGTTACTCACAGATACGCAGTATTTT.